This T cell receptor (beta chain) was identified during a study of memory CD4+ T cells and cytomegalovirus serostatus. As for the study in general: Of the healthy Belgian adults, fewer than 10 were CMV seropositive and 20 to 30 seronegative. Notes on the study in general: Repertoires predicted CMV serostatus with median bootstrapped AUC of about 0.94.

The sort gate was single viable CD3+CD4+CD8-CD45RO+ cells for memory CD4+ T cells. Repertoires were generated with immunoSEQ multiplex PCR, while TCRdb's copy carries only in-frame clones and drops some. The sample has about 56,000 clones, roughly 87% seen once. The V and J ends lost 5 bases and 1 base respectively, with 12 bases between them. CDR1 SGHVS and CDR2 FQNEAQ come from the germline V gene. The CDR3 covers 15 residues. To note about this clone: The antigen remains undetermined.

The gene calls are TRBV7-8 and TRBJ1-5; a weak D match, TRBD1 (5 bases). This TCR was recovered from an adult in good health and CMV-seronegative. Sequencing was carried out using memory CD4+ T cells from blood. CDR3 nucleotides: TGTGCCAGCAGCATACAGGAGGCGAGCAATCAGCCCCAGCATTTT. Protein: CASSIQEASNQPQHF.